A selection of T cell receptor beta chains follows, all from one sample in a study of Graves' ophthalmopathy and Graves' hyperthyroidism. Each CDR3 protein gets one entry after TCRdb re-called the multiplex PCR reads with MiXCR. The profile shows some 370,000 distinct CDR3 sequences, about 15% of them singletons. The sequencing input was peripheral blood. Every receptor here comes from an adult woman with stable Graves' hyperthyroidism. Each CDR3 is given with its conserved first and last residue. D genes are given only for firm matches. The size entry is marked missing in some rows and otherwise reads once, few, many or a size class.

>TRBV27|many|.|TRBJ2-4
CASSLLGLAKNIQYF
TGTGCCAGCAGTCTGCTAGGACTAGCCAAAAACATTCAGTACTTC
>TRBV7-8|many|.|TRBJ2-5
CASSYSGSSQETQYF
TGTGCCAGCAGTTACTCAGGGAGTAGCCAAGAGACCCAGTACTTC
>TRBV5-1|many|TRBD1|TRBJ1-3
CASSLTFVQGAKNTIYF
TGCGCCAGCAGCTTGACGTTTGTCCAGGGGGCAAAAAACACCATATATTTT
>TRBV29-1|many|TRBD1|TRBJ2-7
CSVEDNQGAYEQYF
TGCAGCGTTGAAGACAACCAGGGGGCGTACGAGCAGTACTTC
>TRBV5-6|few|.|TRBJ2-3
CASSLVAGSADTQYF
TGTGCCAGCAGCTTGGTTGCAGGGAGCGCAGATACGCAGTATTTT
>TRBV20-1|few|.|TRBJ2-7
CSASPSTLASYEQYF
TGCAGTGCTAGTCCTTCCACCCTAGCCTCCTACGAGCAGTACTTC
>TRBV9|many|.|TRBJ2-7
CASSVNTRSEQYF
TGTGCCAGCAGCGTAAACACTAGGTCCGAGCAGTACTTC
>TRBV12-3/TRBV12-4|many|.|TRBJ1-1
CASSPDMVFMNTEAFF
TGTGCCAGCAGCCCGGACATGGTCTTCATGAACACTGAAGCTTTCTTT
>TRBV10-3|.|.|TRBJ2-7
CAISESRKVYEQYF
TGTGCCATCAGTGAGTCCCGCAAGGTCTACGAGCAGTACTTC
>TRBV10-1|.|.|TRBJ2-7
CASSLKFLYKYDQYF
TGCGCCAGCAGCCTAAAGTTCCTCTATAAGTACGATCAGTACTTC
>TRBV7-2|many|.|TRBJ2-5
CASTQDTQETQYF
TGTGCCAGCACCCAGGATACCCAAGAGACCCAGTACTTC
>TRBV27|few|.|TRBJ2-7
CARTAAYEQYF
TGTGCCAGGACGGCCGCCTACGAGCAGTACTTC
>TRBV6-2/TRBV6-3|.|.|TRBJ1-5
CALIVGDNQPQHF
TGTGCCTTAATAGTCGGGGATAATCAGCCCCAGCATTTT
>TRBV7-7|many|.|TRBJ2-5
CASSRLDRRETQYF
TGTGCTAGCAGCCGCCTCGACAGGCGGGAGACCCAGTACTTC
>TRBV12-3/TRBV12-4|many|.|TRBJ1-1
CASSLSRQAFF
TGTGCCAGCAGTTTATCGAGGCAAGCTTTCTTT
>TRBV20-1|.|.|TRBJ2-1
CSAPWRGPYNEQFF
TGCAGTGCTCCCTGGCGGGGTCCCTACAATGAGCAGTTCTTC
>TRBV20-1|.|.|TRBJ2-2
CSARKDTGELFF
TGCAGTGCTAGAAAGGACACCGGGGAGCTGTTTTTT
>TRBV20-1|.|TRBD1|TRBJ1-1
CSARDGTENTEAFF
TGCAGTGCTAGAGATGGGACAGAGAACACTGAAGCTTTCTTT
>TRBV6-5|.|.|TRBJ1-1
CASSYSQSFEAFF
TGTGCCAGCAGTTACTCGCAATCCTTTGAAGCCTTCTTT
>TRBV6-6|many|.|TRBJ2-7
CASTPFETSIGEQYF
TGTGCCAGCACCCCGTTCGAGACGAGCATTGGCGAGCAGTACTTC
>TRBV10-3|.|.|TRBJ1-1
CAISEGIKAEAFF
TGTGCCATCAGTGAAGGGATTAAGGCTGAAGCTTTCTTT
>TRBV10-3|many|.|TRBJ2-7
CAIAEQTYEQYF
TGTGCCATCGCGGAACAGACCTACGAGCAGTACTTC
>TRBV28|many|.|TRBJ1-1
CASSFVGYTEAFF
TGTGCCAGCAGTTTCGTAGGGTACACTGAAGCTTTCTTT
>TRBV28|many|.|TRBJ1-5
CASSSMRTDKKPQHF
TGTGCCAGCAGTTCCATGAGGACCGATAAGAAGCCCCAGCATTTT
>TRBV10-3|many|.|TRBJ2-7
CAISEFGMDSYEQYF
TGTGCCATCAGTGAGTTCGGCATGGACTCCTACGAGCAGTACTTC
>TRBV18|.|.|TRBJ1-1
CASSPGDSGEAFF
TGTGCCAGCTCTCCAGGGGACTCGGGTGAAGCTTTCTTT
>TRBV7-9|many|TRBD2|TRBJ2-7
CASSYRSGTSYEQYF
TGTGCCAGCAGCTACCGTAGCGGGACGTCCTACGAGCAGTACTTC
>TRBV28|few|TRBD2|TRBJ2-5
CASRLSGGEGETQYF
TGTGCCAGCAGACTTAGCGGGGGGGAGGGTGAGACCCAGTACTTC
>TRBV4-3|many|.|TRBJ2-7
CASSQERLVGPYEQYF
TGCGCCAGCAGCCAAGAGAGGCTAGTTGGGCCCTACGAGCAGTACTTC
>TRBV12-3/TRBV12-4|many|.|TRBJ2-5
CASSSSGAQETQYF
TGTGCCAGCAGTTCTTCAGGGGCCCAAGAGACCCAGTACTTC
>TRBV25-1|many|.|TRBJ2-7
CASSSSTGSYEQYF
TGTGCCAGCAGTTCCTCGACAGGATCCTACGAGCAGTACTTC
>TRBV6-1|many|.|TRBJ1-5
CASRRGRDGNQPQHF
TGTGCCAGCAGACGAGGGAGAGATGGCAATCAGCCCCAGCATTTT
>TRBV6-2/TRBV6-3|many|.|TRBJ1-5
CASSYPVTGTEPYPSNQPQHF
TGTGCCAGCAGTTACCCCGTTACCGGGACGGAGCCGTATCCTAGCAATCAGCCCCAGCATTTT
>TRBV4-3|many|TRBD2|TRBJ2-7
CASSQERETGEQYF
TGCGCCAGCAGCCAGGAGCGGGAGACCGGCGAGCAGTACTTC
>TRBV6-5|many|TRBD2|TRBJ2-7
CASSYIGGRVLYEQYF
TGTGCCAGCAGTTACATAGGCGGGAGGGTTCTCTACGAGCAGTACTTC
>TRBV30|.|.|TRBJ1-2
CAWSVYRPGWNGYTF
TGTGCCTGGAGTGTATATCGGCCCGGGTGGAATGGCTACACCTTC
>TRBV30|.|.|TRBJ1-3
CAWSGQVAGNTIYF
TGTGCCTGGAGTGGACAGGTAGCTGGAAACACCATATATTTT
>TRBV19|many|.|TRBJ1-1
CASRPGTSSTEAFF
TGTGCCAGTAGGCCTGGGACGTCGAGCACTGAAGCTTTCTTT
>TRBV12-3/TRBV12-4|many|.|TRBJ2-4
CASSLYLGDIAKNIQYF
TGTGCCAGCAGTTTATACCTAGGCGATATAGCCAAAAACATTCAGTACTTC
>TRBV20-1|.|TRBD2|TRBJ2-4
CSATLSSSGAKNIKYF
TGCAGTGCTACCCTTTCCTCTAGCGGAGCCAAAAACATTAAGTACTTC
>TRBV27|.|.|TRBJ2-7
CASSFLASSHEQYF
TGTGCCAGCAGTTTTTTGGCTAGCAGCCACGAGCAGTACTTC
>TRBV6-1|.|TRBD2|TRBJ2-7
CASSGNLAASSYEQYF
TGTGCCAGCAGTGGTAACCTAGCGGCAAGCTCCTACGAGCAGTACTTC
>TRBV7-9|many|.|TRBJ1-3
CASSSYTNTRNTIYF
TGTGCCAGCAGCTCGTACACGAACACCCGAAACACCATATATTTT
>TRBV7-9|many|.|TRBJ1-1
CASSLQGHTEAFF
TGTGCCAGCAGCTTACAGGGGCACACTGAAGCTTTCTTT
>TRBV5-1|many|TRBD1|TRBJ2-7
CASSPRQGGDEQYF
TGCGCCAGCAGCCCTCGACAGGGGGGAGACGAGCAGTACTTC
>TRBV12-3/TRBV12-4|.|.|TRBJ2-2
CASGRGELFF
TGTGCCAGCGGACGGGGGGAGCTGTTTTTT
>TRBV7-2|.|.|TRBJ2-7
CASSSLGDTSYEQYF
TGTGCCAGCAGTTCCCTTGGGGATACCTCCTACGAGCAGTACTTC
>TRBV9|.|.|TRBJ2-2
CASSVTGTGELFF
TGTGCCAGCAGCGTAACCGGCACCGGGGAGCTGTTTTTT
>TRBV11-1|many|.|TRBJ1-2
CASSLVGQRGSGYTF
TGTGCCAGCAGCTTAGTCGGACAGAGGGGCTCCGGCTACACCTTC